A single sample gave rise to the 24 T cell receptor beta chains below, sequenced in a study of vaccination and CD4 T cells after COVID-19 (dated by TCRdb to 2021 to 2024). This sample's treatment or condition label indicates: approximately 9-day PBMC culture with coronavirus spike peptide pools or control peptides (ViraFEST assay). The antigens for these receptors are not known. Library preparation employed PCR. Sequencing took place on an Illumina iSeq 100. DNA from cultured CD4+ T cells was subjected to TCR sequencing with the Oncomine TCR Beta short-read assay at the Johns Hopkins FTIC core. TCRdb itself trimmed the public reads at Q25 with fastp, ran MiXCR and retained productive beta chains. Every entry covers one CDR3 protein and lists the most common genes and DNA from its rows. Recorded for this sample are over 12,000 distinct CDR3 sequences; less than 60% of them occurred a single time. The ten largest clonotypes hold about 24% of the sample.

Sequenced here: cultured CD4+ T cells from blood, sampled after SARS-CoV-2 vaccination. These receptors were collected from a human donor with COVID-19.

V gene TRBV5-1 combines with J gene TRBJ2-3, with D possibly being TRBD1 or TRBD2 (6 bases each). This CDR3 has 15 amino acids. The germline gives CDR1 SGHRS, CDR2 YFSETQ. Between the trimmed V and J ends, which lost 4 bases and 4 bases, there was a span of 16 bases. CDR3 bases: TGCGCCAGCAGCCTAAGGGGGGTACAGCCAGATACGCAGTATTTT. Translating it yields CASSLRGVQPDTQYF.

The J gene is TRBJ2-5, the V gene TRBV28; maybe TRBD2 (6 bases). Trimming shortened V by 2 bases and J by 5 bases, and 15 bases separated the two germline ends. The CDR3 extends over 15 amino acids. The germline CDR1 and CDR2 sequences are MDHEN and SYDVKM. CDR3 protein: CASSLGGRGSETQYF. CDR3 nucleotides: TGTGCCAGCAGTTTAGGAGGGCGGGGCTCTGAGACCCAGTACTTC.

The chain has TRBV6-5 and TRBJ2-7, with TRBD1 identical over 8 bases. Germline values: CDR1 MNHEY, CDR2 SVGAGI. The CDR3 contains 14 residues. The V segment lost 2 bases and the J segment 5 bases; nucleotides outside the gene matches: 5. The CDR3 sequence is CASSYGQGSDEQYF. The CDR3 region has the DNA TGTGCCAGCAGTTACGGACAGGGTAGCGACGAGCAGTACTTC.

The V call is TRBV12-3 or TRBV12-4, the J call TRBJ1-6, with unresolved D. The CDR3 spans 13 residues. Trimming took off 5 bases at V and 11 bases at J, with 13 bases between the two ends. The CDR3 DNA is TGTGCCAGCAGTCCGGGCCCTGGGCCACCCCTCCACTTT. Its protein product is CASSPGPGPPLHF.

V usage is TRBV7-6 and J usage is TRBJ1-1, with D possibly being TRBD1 (5 bases). The CDR3 is 14 residues long. The germline CDR1 and CDR2 sequences are SGHVS and FNYEAQ. The V and J ends lost 2 bases and 3 bases respectively, with 10 bases between them. Written as DNA, the CDR3 is TGTGCCAGCAGCTTACAGGGTGGATACACTGAAGCTTTCTTT. This codes for CASSLQGGYTEAFF.

The genes are TRBV7-2 and TRBJ2-3, with 13 bases that match TRBD2. Germline CDR1 is SGHTA and CDR2 is FQGNSA. After removal of 5 bases from V and 0 bases from J, the junction contained 8 bases not matched to a gene. The CDR3 has 18 amino acids. This chain's CDR3 is CASSLVATSGRSTDTQYF. CDR3 nucleotides: TGTGCCAGCAGCCTCGTAGCGACTAGCGGGAGGAGCACAGATACGCAGTATTTT. The entire variable domain, with the rest obtained from reference TRBV7-2 and TRBJ2-3, is as follows: GAGVSQSPSNKVTEKGKDVELRCDPISGHTALYWYRQSLGQGLEFLIYFQGNSAPDKSGLPSDRFSAERTGGSVSTLTIQRTQQEDSAVYLCASSLVATSGRSTDTQYFGPGTRLTVL.

The chain links TRBV27 to TRBJ1-2, with TRBD1 identical over 12 bases. The CDR3 has 14 amino acids. Germline CDR1 and CDR2: MNHEY and SMNVEV (reference sequence). The J segment lost 6 bases and the V segment lost 6 bases, leaving 5 bases of the junction unmatched. The CDR3 bases are TGTGCCAGCAGCTACCGGGACAGGGGGCATGGCTACACCTTC. Protein: CASSYRDRGHGYTF.

The rearrangement joins TRBV5-1 to TRBJ1-4, with D possibly matching TRBD1 (6 bases). V shed 5 bases and J shed 8 bases, with 16 bases lying between them. Germline V CDR1 and CDR2: SGHRS, YFSETQ. CDR3 length equals 14 residues. The CDR3 sequence: CASRPGTSQEKLFF. In nucleotides, the CDR3 is TGCGCCAGCAGGCCCGGGACATCGCAGGAAAAACTGTTTTTT. Supplemented by reference TRBV5-1 and TRBJ1-4, the full variable domain reads KAGVTQTPRYLIKTRGQQVTLSCSPISGHRSVSWYQQTPGQGLQFLFEYFSETQRNKGNFPGRFSGRQFSNSRSEMNVSTLELGDSALYLCASRPGTSQEKLFFGSGTQLSVL.

V gene TRBV7-2 combines with J gene TRBJ1-4; D is perhaps TRBD1 (5 bases). The CDR3 is 14 amino acids. Deletions cut 2 bases from V and 8 bases from J, with 12 bases between. Germline CDR1 reads SGHTA; CDR2 reads FQGNSA. In DNA, the CDR3 is TGTGCCAGCAGCTTAAGGCAGGGTGGGGAAAAACTGTTTTTT. Its protein product is CASSLRQGGEKLFF.

This rearrangement joins TRBV4-1 to TRBJ1-2; the match to TRBD1 covers 7 bases. Looked up from germline, CDR1 is MGHRA and CDR2 is YSYEKL. The CDR3 extends over 16 amino acids. V gave up 1 base and J gave up 4 bases; unmatched junction bases: 9. CDR3 nucleotide sequence: TGCGCCAGCAGCCAAGCTTTCGGACAGGCGGGCTATGGCTACACCTTC. The encoded protein is CASSQAFGQAGYGYTF.

The chain carries TRBV6-2 or TRBV6-3 and TRBJ2-5; 8 bases line up with TRBD2. The CDR3 totals 15 residues. Trimming cost V 8 bases and J 6 bases; bases outside gene matches: 14. Germline V gives CDR1 MNHEY, CDR2 SVGEGT. The CDR3: CASGSISGGAKTQYF. CDR3 nucleotides: TGTGCCAGCGGCTCCATTTCGGGGGGGGCAAAGACCCAGTACTTC.

This clonotype has only a few counts. The rearrangement links TRBV18 to TRBJ2-7; 9 bases fit TRBD2. Germline assignment: CDR1 KGHSH and CDR2 LQKENI. The CDR3 runs 15 residues. J gave up 4 bases and V 0 bases, and 4 bases lay outside the gene matches. CDR3 DNA sequence: TGTGCCAGCTCACCACCGTTGGCGGGGGGGTACGAGCAGTACTTC. This sequence encodes CASSPPLAGGYEQYF.

In its sample, this clonotype was seen a few times. The chain has TRBV6-1 and TRBJ1-2, with 9 bases that match TRBD1. Per germline, CDR1 MNHNS and CDR2 SASEGT. The V segment lost 6 bases and the J segment 4 bases; nucleotides outside the gene matches: 6. The CDR3 length is 14 residues. In DNA form, the CDR3 reads TGTGCCAGCAGAAGAGGGACAGGGAGCTATGGCTACACCTTC. Protein sequence: CASRRGTGSYGYTF.

This clonotype was found a few times. V gene TRBV6-5 combines with J gene TRBJ1-5; tentatively, D is TRBD1 (6 bases). Trimming took off 4 bases at V and 5 bases at J, with 12 bases between the two ends. Per the germline V gene, CDR1 is MNHEY and CDR2 is SVGAGI. The CDR3 is made up of 14 amino acids. This CDR3 is CASSSQGTHQPQHF. The DNA of the CDR3 is TGTGCCAGCAGTTCACAGGGTACTCATCAGCCCCAGCATTTT.

The V call is TRBV15, the J call TRBJ1-5; D unresolved. This CDR3 has 17 amino acids. Germline assignment: CDR1 LNHNV and CDR2 YYDKDF (reference sequence). Deletions cut 1 base from V and 5 bases from J, with 18 bases between. The CDR3 sequence: CATSRAVSLLTHQPQHF. CDR3 bases: TGTGCCACCAGCAGAGCCGTCAGCCTCTTAACACATCAGCCCCAGCATTTT.

The sample holds a few counts of this clonotype. The chain is built from TRBV5-6 and TRBJ1-5, with D hard to call. The V and J ends lost 4 bases and 2 bases respectively, with 7 bases between them. The length of the CDR3 is 13 residues. Germline V gene sequence: CDR1 SGHDT, CDR2 YYEEEE. The CDR3 sequence: CASSRAGNQPQHF. In DNA form, the CDR3 reads TGTGCCAGCAGCCGAGCGGGCAATCAGCCCCAGCATTTT.

This clonotype was observed a single time. The rearrangement joins TRBV4-1 to TRBJ1-5, with D perhaps matching TRBD1 (5 bases). The CDR3 contains 13 residues. Per the germline V gene, CDR1 is MGHRA and CDR2 is YSYEKL. With 4 bases removed from V and 3 bases from J, the gap between germline ends came to 7 bases. CDR3 residues: CASSLQDNQPQHF. Here the CDR3 DNA reads TGCGCCAGCAGCCTACAGGACAATCAGCCCCAGCATTTT.

This chain connects TRBV20-1 to TRBJ1-1, with a possible D match to TRBD1 (6 bases). The CDR3 loop spans 12 amino acids. Germline assignment: CDR1 DFQATT and CDR2 SNEGSKA (reference sequence). The DNA of the CDR3 is TGCAGCAGGGGCGCGGGGCCCACTGAAGCTTTCTTT. This translates into CSRGAGPTEAFF.

This clonotype has only a few counts. CDR3 in DNA: TGTGCCTGGAGTGTTAGCGGGGGGACGGATACGCAGTATTTT. This translates into CAWSVSGGTDTQYF. The V gene is TRBV30, the J gene TRBJ2-3; 10 bases fit TRBD2. In germline, CDR1 is GTSNPN, CDR2 SVGIG (reference sequence). V lost 0 bases to trimming and J lost 6 bases; unmatched junction nucleotides: 3. The CDR3 consists of 14 residues.

V gene TRBV27 combines with J gene TRBJ2-3; the D gene is possibly TRBD1 (5 bases). This CDR3 is 15 amino acids long. Germline lookup yields CDR1 MNHEY and CDR2 SMNVEV (reference sequence). V lost 2 bases and J 0 bases, leaving 9 bases between the germline ends. The CDR3 spells CASSLKGPSTDTQYF. CDR3 sequence (DNA): TGTGCCAGCAGTTTAAAGGGGCCGAGCACAGATACGCAGTATTTT.

This clonotype has only a few counts. The chain links TRBV27 to TRBJ2-2, with a tentative D call TRBD1 (6 bases). This CDR3 contains 13 residues. V lost 4 bases and J 8 bases, leaving 11 bases between the germline ends. Germline CDR1 is MNHEY and CDR2 is SMNVEV (reference sequence). This chain's CDR3 is CASSSEGTGELFF. DNA for the CDR3: TGTGCCAGCAGTTCCGAGGGGACAGGGGAGCTGTTTTTT.

The DNA of the CDR3 is TGTGCCAGCAGCTTAGTACTAGCGGGTAACACCGGGGAGCTGTTTTTT. It yields the protein CASSLVLAGNTGELFF. This sequence joins TRBV11-3 and TRBJ2-2; 9 bases line up with TRBD2. V lost 1 base and J lost 2; bases outside the gene matches: 2. The CDR3 loop spans 16 amino acids. Germline lookup yields CDR1 SGHNT and CDR2 YENEEA.

The chain employs TRBV7-9 and TRBJ1-1, with 8 bases lining up with TRBD1. V shed 4 bases, J shed 6 bases, and the junction held 7 bases outside the gene matches. The CDR3 loop spans 14 amino acids. The germline V gene encodes CDR1 SEHNR and CDR2 FQNEAQ (reference sequence). The CDR3 DNA reads TGTGCCAGCAGCTCTTTCGGACAGGGCTCTGAAGCTTTCTTT. It yields the protein CASSSFGQGSEAFF.

The chain recombines TRBV19 with TRBJ1-2, with D possibly TRBD1 on 5 matching bases. V was clipped by 6 bases and J by 6 bases, with 14 bases between them. This CDR3 is 13 amino acids long. Germline CDR1 and CDR2: LNHDA and SQIVND (reference sequence). CDR3 protein: CASSFRTNHGYTF. CDR3 bases: TGTGCCAGTAGCTTCCGGACAAACCATGGCTACACCTTC. Based on the CDR3 plus reference TRBV19 and TRBJ1-2, the full variable domain is DGGITQSPKYLFRKEGQNVTLSCEQNLNHDAMYWYRQDPGQGLRLIYYSQIVNDFQKGDIAEGYSVSREKKESFPLTVTSAQKNPTAFYLCASSFRTNHGYTFGSGTRLTVV.